Listed here are 5 T cell receptor beta chains from one sample, sequenced in a study of blood T cell repertoires in COVID-19. Measured with immunoSEQ multiplex PCR; TCRdb has only the in-frame clones, and not every one. The top ten clones hold 2.1% of a sample with 100,000 to 150,000 clones, more than 85% of them seen once. The sequenced sample was peripheral blood. These receptors originate from a man aged 50-60 years with COVID-19, enrolled during active disease.

The chain uses TRBV6-4 and TRBJ2-2, with TRBD2 matching 9 bases. Germline V gene lookup returns CDR1 MRHNA and CDR2 SNTAGT. V shed 6 bases and J 3 bases; nucleotides not matched to a gene: 2. This CDR3 region has 14 residues. The CDR3 DNA reads TGTGCCAGCAGACTAGCGGGCGACACCGGGGAGCTGTTTTTT. Translated: CASRLAGDTGELFF.

The chain carries TRBV2 and TRBJ2-1; D remains unclear. CDR1 SNHLY and CDR2 FYNNEI come from the germline V gene. Trimming cost V 7 bases and J 8 bases, with 9 bases left between them. The CDR3 consists of 11 residues. The CDR3 here is CASTRVDEQFF. The CDR3 coding sequence is TGTGCCAGCACCCGGGTGGATGAGCAGTTCTTC.

CDR3 DNA: TGTGCCAGCAGCTTAGGAGGGCAGGGGACGGCCTACGAGCAGTACTTC. This encodes CASSLGGQGTAYEQYF. The chain is built from TRBV7-8 and TRBJ2-7, with D maybe TRBD1 (6 bases). Trimming removed 1 base from V and 2 bases from J, with 15 bases in between. Looked up from germline, CDR1 is SGHVS and CDR2 is FQNEAQ. CDR3 size: 16 residues.

This clone was picked up one time. The DNA of the CDR3 is TGTGCCAGCAGCTTATTCGCCACAGGGACAGGGGACGTCTACGAGCAGTACTTC. It encodes CASSLFATGTGDVYEQYF. The chain joins TRBV7-2 to TRBJ2-7; 10 nucleotides agree with TRBD1. The CDR3 consists of 18 residues. The V gene end was trimmed by 2 bases and the J gene end by 3 bases; junction bases not matched to a gene: 13. Per the germline V gene, CDR1 is SGHTA and CDR2 is FQGNSA.

The rearrangement joins TRBV7-9 to TRBJ2-7, with 8 bases lining up with TRBD1. The CDR3 is 13 amino acids. J was trimmed by 3 bases and V by 6 bases; bases with no gene match: 4. Germline V gives CDR1 SEHNR, CDR2 FQNEAQ (reference sequence). CDR3 residues: CASSSGTGYEQYF. CDR3 coding DNA: TGTGCCAGCAGTTCCGGGACAGGCTACGAGCAGTACTTC.